This record covers a single T cell receptor (beta chain). The data were obtained in a study of OX40 agonist ivuxolimab in advanced cancers. The CDR3 totals 16 residues. The germline V gene has CDR1 MNHEY and CDR2 SVGAGI. The V and J ends lost 0 bases and 2 bases respectively, with 14 bases between them. Data came from immunoSEQ multiplex PCR; TCRdb stores just in-frame clones and leaves some out. The top ten clones hold roughly 20% of a sample with approximately 38,000 clones, 82% of them seen once. This receptor was identified in an adult with an advanced solid tumor such as melanoma, head and neck, liver or kidney cancer. This chain joins TRBV6-5 and TRBJ2-7; D is perhaps TRBD1 (6 bases). The sequences come from CD4+ or CD8+ T cells sorted from blood, collected in a trial of the OX40 agonist ivuxolimab. The CDR3: CASSYSFGRGTYEQYF. The CDR3 nucleotides are TGTGCCAGCAGTTACTCTTTCGGCAGGGGAACCTACGAGCAGTACTTC.